The source of this T cell receptor beta chain is a study of T cell responses to AZD1222 COVID-19 vaccine. Using immunoSEQ multiplex PCR, the repertoire was profiled, and TCRdb retains in-frame clones only, with some absent. The sample has 150,000 to 200,000 clones, more than 80% seen once. The material sequenced was peripheral blood, taken 28 days after the second dose of the MenACWY control vaccine. The receptor's source is an adult who received the MenACWY meningococcal vaccine as a control.

CDR3 coding DNA: TGTGCCAGCAGTAGATCGGGTACAGATACGCAGTATTTT. Translation: CASSRSGTDTQYF. The chain combines TRBV9 with TRBJ2-3, with D unresolved. CDR3 length: 13 amino acids. Trimming pared 5 bases from V and 3 bases from J, leaving 10 bases between. The germline V gene encodes CDR1 SGDLS and CDR2 YYNGEE.